This T cell receptor beta chain was recorded in a study of blood T cell repertoires in COVID-19. Study at large: Some COVID-19 samples were acute and others convalescent; all came from the United States, Italy and Spain. Sources were T cells, B-cell-depleted T cells, or PBMCs; the material itself was cDNA or gDNA.

In the original analysis: Nucleated cell counts were estimated from reference gene primer amplification. Assay used: immunoSEQ multiplex PCR; TCRdb lists only in-frame clones, some missing. That table supplies the V and J calls and clone size; D and trimming were determined from the DNA. The sample lists some 62,000 clones; around 85% were seen once. This TCR derives from a man between 60 and 75 years old with acute or convalescent COVID-19. The sample was peripheral blood.

The CDR3 DNA follows: TGTGCCAGCAGTTCCAGACGGCTAGCTAACTATGGCTACACCTTC. It is translated as CASSSRRLANYGYTF. The V gene is TRBV6-5, the J gene TRBJ1-2; D gene uncertain. CDR1 is MNHEY and CDR2 is SVGAGI in the germline V gene. The CDR3 contains 15 residues. Trimming left V 4 bases short and J 0 bases short, with 12 bases between.